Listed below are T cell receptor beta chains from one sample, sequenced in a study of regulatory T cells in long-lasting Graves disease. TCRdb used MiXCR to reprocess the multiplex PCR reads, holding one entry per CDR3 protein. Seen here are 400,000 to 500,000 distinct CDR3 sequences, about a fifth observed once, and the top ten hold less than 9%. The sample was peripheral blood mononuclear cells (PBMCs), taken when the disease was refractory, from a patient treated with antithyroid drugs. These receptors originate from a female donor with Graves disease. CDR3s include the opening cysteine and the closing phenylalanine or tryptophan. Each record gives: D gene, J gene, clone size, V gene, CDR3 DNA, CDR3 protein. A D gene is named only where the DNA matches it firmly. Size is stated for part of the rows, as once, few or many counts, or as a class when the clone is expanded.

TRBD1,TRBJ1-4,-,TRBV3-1,TGTGCCAGCAGCCATAGGGACAGCAATGAAAAACTGTTTTTT,CASSHRDSNEKLFF
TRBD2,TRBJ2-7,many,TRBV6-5,TGTGCCAGCAGTTACGCGGCGGGAGAGACCTACGAGCAGTACTTC,CASSYAAGETYEQYF
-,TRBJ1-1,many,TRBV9,TGTGCCAGCAGCGGTGGAGGACAGTCTGAAGCTTTCTTT,CASSGGGQSEAFF
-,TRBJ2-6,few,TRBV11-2,TGTGCCAGCAGGTCCTGGGGGTCTGGGGCCAACGTCCTGACTTTC,CASRSWGSGANVLTF
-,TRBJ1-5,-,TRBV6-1,TGTGCCAGTATTCGGTCGCCCAATCAGCCCCAGCATTTT,CASIRSPNQPQHF
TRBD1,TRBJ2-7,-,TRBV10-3,TGTGCCATCAGTGTGGTGGACAGGGGCTACGAGCAGTACTTC,CAISVVDRGYEQYF
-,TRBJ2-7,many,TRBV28,TGTGCCAGCAGGTCTCAGGGGCGGGAGCAGTACTTC,CASRSQGREQYF
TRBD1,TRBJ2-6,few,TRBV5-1,TGCGCCAGCAGCTTGGCCGGACAGGCTTTCATCTCTGGGGCCAACGTCCTGACTTTC,CASSLAGQAFISGANVLTF
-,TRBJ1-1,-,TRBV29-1,TGCAGCGTTGAAAGACTTCGGGCTGAAGCTTTCTTT,CSVERLRAEAFF
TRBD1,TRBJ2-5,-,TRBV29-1,TGCAGCGGGGGACAGGGGCGAGAGACCCAGTACTTC,CSGGQGRETQYF
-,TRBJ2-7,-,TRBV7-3,TGTGCCAGCAGCTTGGACCGATACTCCTACGAGCAGTACTTC,CASSLDRYSYEQYF
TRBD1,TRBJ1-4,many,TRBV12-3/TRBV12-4,TGTGCCAGCAGCAACATGGGACAGGGCAATGAAAAACTGTTTTTT,CASSNMGQGNEKLFF
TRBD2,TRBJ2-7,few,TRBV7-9,TGTGCCAGCAGCTCCCTTGTAGCGGGAGGTTACGAGCAGTACTTC,CASSSLVAGGYEQYF
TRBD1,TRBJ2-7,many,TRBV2,TGTGCCAGTCTAATAGAACAGGGGTACGAGCAGTACTTC,CASLIEQGYEQYF
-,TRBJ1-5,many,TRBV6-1,TGTGCCAGCAAACGAAAGTCCCGGGACCTGGGCAATCAGCCCCAGCATTTT,CASKRKSRDLGNQPQHF
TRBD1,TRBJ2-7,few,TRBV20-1,TGCAGTGCTAGACTCCGGGACAGGCTCTCTTACGAGCAGTACTTC,CSARLRDRLSYEQYF
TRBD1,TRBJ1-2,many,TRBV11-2,TGTGCCTCCGGGACAGGGTATGGCTACACCTTC,CASGTGYGYTF
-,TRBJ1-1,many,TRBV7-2,TGTGCCAGCAGCTTAATGGGAATGAACACTGAAGCTTTCTTT,CASSLMGMNTEAFF
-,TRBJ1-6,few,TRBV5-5,TGTGCCAGCAGCTTGTCAGCATCCTCCTATAATTCACCCCTCCACTTT,CASSLSASSYNSPLHF
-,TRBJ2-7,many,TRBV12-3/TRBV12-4,TGTGCCAGCAGTCGCCGGGCCTCCTACGAGCAGTACTTC,CASSRRASYEQYF
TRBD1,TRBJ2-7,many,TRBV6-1,TGTGCCAGCAGTGAAGTTAGGGGGACAGGAAGCTCCTACGAGCAGTACTTC,CASSEVRGTGSSYEQYF
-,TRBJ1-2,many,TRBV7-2,TGTGCCAGCAGCTTAGGAGGGCGTAGCGGCTACACCTTC,CASSLGGRSGYTF
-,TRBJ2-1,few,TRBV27,TGTGCCAGCAGTTTATCTCTGGGGGCATCCAATGAGCAGTTCTTC,CASSLSLGASNEQFF
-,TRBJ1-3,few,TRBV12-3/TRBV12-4,TGTGCCAGCAGTTTAGTTCTGAGCTCTGGAAACACCATATATTTT,CASSLVLSSGNTIYF
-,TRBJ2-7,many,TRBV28,TGTGCCAGCAGTTCTTCCCCCCACGAGCAGTACTTC,CASSSSPHEQYF
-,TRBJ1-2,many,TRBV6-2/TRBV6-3,TGTGCCAGCAGTGAAGTTAGTTCCGGTCGAGAGGACTACACCTTC,CASSEVSSGREDYTF
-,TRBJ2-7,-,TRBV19,TGTGCCAGTAGCGCCGCAAGTTCTGGCGAGCAGTACTTC,CASSAASSGEQYF
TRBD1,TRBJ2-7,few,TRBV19,TGTGCCAGTAGCGCCCGGGACAGGATATACGAGCAGTACTTC,CASSARDRIYEQYF
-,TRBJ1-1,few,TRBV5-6,TGTGCCAGCAGCTATGGGGGAGCTGAAGCTTTCTTT,CASSYGGAEAFF
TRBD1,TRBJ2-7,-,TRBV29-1,TGCAGCTTCACCGGGACAGGGTTCTACGAGCAGTACTTC,CSFTGTGFYEQYF
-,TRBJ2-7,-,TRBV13,TGTGCCAGCAGCTCAGGACAGTCGTCGCAGTACTTC,CASSSGQSSQYF
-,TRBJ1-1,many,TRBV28,TGTGCCAGCAGTTTTGGTGGGAGGGTCACGAACACTGAAGCTTTCTTT,CASSFGGRVTNTEAFF
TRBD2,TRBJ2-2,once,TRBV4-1,TGCGCCAGCAGCCAAGGCCCTAGCGGGAGGGTCACCGGGGAGCTGTTTTTT,CASSQGPSGRVTGELFF
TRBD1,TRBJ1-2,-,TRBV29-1,TGCAGCGCCGTACAGGGGGCAGGTGGCTACACCTTC,CSAVQGAGGYTF
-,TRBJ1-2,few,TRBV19,TGTGCCAGTCGACAGGCGCACGTCTATGGCTACACCTTC,CASRQAHVYGYTF
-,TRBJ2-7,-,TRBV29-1,TGCAGCGTTGATGAGGGAATCAACGAGCAGTACTTC,CSVDEGINEQYF
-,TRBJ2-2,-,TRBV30,TGTGCCTGGAGGCTAGGGACGGGGGCTACCGGGGAGCTGTTTTTT,CAWRLGTGATGELFF
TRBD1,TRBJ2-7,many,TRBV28,TGTGCCAGCATGGGAGAGACAGGGGACCACGAGCAGTACTTC,CASMGETGDHEQYF
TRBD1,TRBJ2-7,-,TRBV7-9,TGTGCCAGCAGCCCAGCGTTAGGACAGGGGCACTACGAGCAGTACTTC,CASSPALGQGHYEQYF
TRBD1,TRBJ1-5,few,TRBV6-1,TGTGCCAGCAGTGGGCCGGACAGGGCACGTTATAGCAATCAGCCCCAGCATTTT,CASSGPDRARYSNQPQHF